This T cell receptor (beta chain) was obtained from a study of cytotoxic CD8 clonotypes in ibrutinib-treated CLL. Study context: On average, each sample had roughly 250,000 productive templates and 94,082 productive rearrangements.

Germline CDR1 and CDR2: SGDLS and YYNGEE. The CDR3 covers 13 residues. Trimming removed 3 bases from V and 4 bases from J; junction bases left unmatched: 1. Cryopreserved PBMCs supplied roughly 1.8 micrograms of genomic DNA for TCR beta libraries. The table came from immunoSEQ multiplex PCR; TCRdb's copy has only in-frame clones and leaves some out. This sample has approximately 160,000 clones, with about 88% found just once. The sequences come from PBMCs, collected at disease progression, from a patient treated with ibrutinib. This sequence originates from a human donor with chronic lymphocytic leukemia. The chain joins TRBV9 to TRBJ1-5; 7 bases align to TRBD1. The CDR3 nucleotides read TGTGCCAGCAGCGAGACAGGGAATCAGCCCCAGCATTTT. Residues: CASSETGNQPQHF.